These T cell receptor beta chains were read from a single sample in a study of cytomegalovirus exposure and HLA in healthy donors. Sequenced by immunoSEQ multiplex PCR; TCRdb stores in-frame clones only, minus some. The sample yields 100,000 to 150,000 clones, 75% to 85% seen once. The specimen was PBMCs. The source is a man in his fifties or sixties in good health and CMV-seronegative. CDR3s include the opening cysteine and the closing phenylalanine or tryptophan. A D gene is named only where the DNA matches it firmly. Clone size appears in some rows only: once, few, many, or a class for an expanded clone.

>-|TRBJ1-5|TRBV27|-
TGTGCCAGCAGTCGGGGGGGGGTTCAGCCCCAGCATTTT
CASSRGGVQPQHF
>-|TRBJ2-7|TRBV5-1|TRBD1
TGCGCCAGCAGCTCTGACCCGGGACAGGGCTACGAGCAGTACTTC
CASSSDPGQGYEQYF
>-|TRBJ2-7|TRBV7-9|-
TGTGCCAGCAGCTTCGGGGATCACGAGCAGTACTTC
CASSFGDHEQYF
>-|TRBJ1-5|TRBV5-1|-
TGCGCCAGCCGCCTTGAGGGTGGGAATCAGCCCCAGCATTTT
CASRLEGGNQPQHF
>-|TRBJ1-1|TRBV30|-
TGTGCCGGAACGAGAGGCCTTTTTAATGAAGCTTTCTTT
CAGTRGLFNEAFF
>-|TRBJ1-4|TRBV9|-
TGTGCCAGCAGCGTACAACCGGGTGAAAAACTGTTTTTT
CASSVQPGEKLFF
>few|TRBJ1-1|TRBV6-5|TRBD1
TGTGCCAGCAGTTACTCGGGACAGTCTGAAGCTTTCTTT
CASSYSGQSEAFF
>-|TRBJ1-5|TRBV30|TRBD1
TGTGCCTGGAGTAGGGACAGGGGGCAAGGGCCCCAGCATTTT
CAWSRDRGQGPQHF
>few|TRBJ1-4|TRBV5-4|-
TGTGCCAGCAGCGTCAGGGATAATGAAAAACTGTTTTTT
CASSVRDNEKLFF
>-|TRBJ1-6|TRBV5-1|-
TGCGCCAGCAGCTTGGGGGGCCGGGGGGCCTATTCACCCCTCCACTTT
CASSLGGRGAYSPLHF
>few|TRBJ2-7|TRBV4-3|-
TGCGCCAGCAGCCCAAGGGACTTTAGAACAGGACCGGGGGAGCAGTACTTC
CASSPRDFRTGPGEQYF
>-|TRBJ2-3|TRBV18|TRBD2
TGTGCCAGCTCACCACCGTCGGGACTAGCGGGGGGGCTTGGCACAGATACGCAGTATTTT
CASSPPSGLAGGLGTDTQYF
>-|TRBJ1-6|TRBV7-9|-
TGTGCCAGCAGCGACACAGCGGCCTCACCCCTCCACTTT
CASSDTAASPLHF
>once|TRBJ1-6|TRBV4-1|TRBD1
TGCGCCAGCAGCCCCCGACAGGGGGATTCACCCCTCCACTTT
CASSPRQGDSPLHF
>-|TRBJ2-2|TRBV2|-
TGTGCCAGCAGTGAGGCCACCGGGGAGCTGTTTTTT
CASSEATGELFF
>once|TRBJ2-1|TRBV18|TRBD2
TGTGCCAGCTCACCACGGACTAGCGAGTACAATGAGCAGTTCTTC
CASSPRTSEYNEQFF
>-|TRBJ1-6|TRBV9|TRBD1
TGTGCCAGCTCCTTTTCGGGACAGGGCGGATCACCCCTCCACTTT
CASSFSGQGGSPLHF
>-|TRBJ1-2|TRBV2|TRBD1
TGTGCCAGCAGAGACTCGATCGGGACAGGGAGGGGCTATGGCTACACCTTC
CASRDSIGTGRGYGYTF
>-|TRBJ1-1|TRBV15|-
TGTGCCACCAGCAGAGATGCTGGGGCCGAAGCTTTCTTT
CATSRDAGAEAFF
>-|TRBJ2-7|TRBV25-1|-
TGTGCCAGCAGTGAGGGTCCGGGGACACCTAACGAGCAGTACTTC
CASSEGPGTPNEQYF
>-|TRBJ2-3|TRBV15|TRBD2
TGTGCCACCAGCAGAGCGACTAGCGGGGAGGATACGCAGTATTTT
CATSRATSGEDTQYF
>-|TRBJ2-3|TRBV15|TRBD1
TGTGCCACCAGCAGAGTAGGACAGGGGCGAGATACGCAGTATTTT
CATSRVGQGRDTQYF
>-|TRBJ2-7|TRBV30|-
TGTGCCTGGAGTGCTCTAGCCTACGAGCAGTACTTC
CAWSALAYEQYF
>-|TRBJ1-2|TRBV19|-
TGTGCCAGTAGCGGACAGTTTAACTATGGCTACACCTTC
CASSGQFNYGYTF
>-|TRBJ2-1|TRBV19|TRBD1
TGTGCCACCCGGGACAGTAGCGCTGAGCAGTTCTTC
CATRDSSAEQFF
>-|TRBJ1-4|TRBV14|-
TGTGCCAGCAGCTCAACCAGTGGTTTTCCAACTAATGAAAAACTGTTTTTT
CASSSTSGFPTNEKLFF
>once|TRBJ2-3|TRBV2|-
TGTGCCAGCACCTACACAGATACACAGTATTTT
CASTYTDTQYF
>-|TRBJ2-5|TRBV21-1|-
TGTGCCAGCAGCCGACCGGGACTAGCGGGGGTCCAAGAGACCCAGTACTTC
CASSRPGLAGVQETQYF
>-|TRBJ1-2|TRBV14|TRBD1
TGTGCCAGCAGCCAAGATATATCAGGGGGCTTTGGCTACACCTTC
CASSQDISGGFGYTF
>-|TRBJ1-6|TRBV7-2|TRBD1
TGTGCCAGCAGCTTATCTCGGACAGGGACAGGGTCACCCCTCCACTTT
CASSLSRTGTGSPLHF
>-|TRBJ2-3|TRBV7-8|TRBD2
TGTGCCAGCAGCTTACTAGCGGGGGGGCGAGATACGCAGTATTTT
CASSLLAGGRDTQYF
>-|TRBJ2-2|TRBV6-1|TRBD1
TGTGCCAGCAGCCCACAGGGGGGCGGAACCGGGGAGCTGTTTTTT
CASSPQGGGTGELFF
>-|TRBJ2-7|TRBV29-1|-
TGCAGCGTTGTGTCGGGTAACGAGCAGTACTTC
CSVVSGNEQYF
>-|TRBJ2-7|TRBV7-9|-
TGTGCCAGCAGCTTAGCGTGGGGGGGCCTCTCCTACGAGCAGTACTTC
CASSLAWGGLSYEQYF
>-|TRBJ2-1|TRBV9|-
TGTGCCAGCAGCGTAGCGCTCCAGGGGGGTGAGCAGTTCTTC
CASSVALQGGEQFF
>few|TRBJ2-5|TRBV5-1|-
TGCGCCAGCAGCTTGCTGGGGGGACGGGAAGAGACCCAGTACTTC
CASSLLGGREETQYF
>-|TRBJ2-7|TRBV30|-
TGTGCCTGGAGTGTCGGCGGTTCCTACGAGCAGTACTTC
CAWSVGGSYEQYF
>-|TRBJ2-1|TRBV6-6|-
TGTGCCAGCAGCTCCGGGATGAACAATGAGCAGTTCTTC
CASSSGMNNEQFF
>once|TRBJ2-2|TRBV10-1|TRBD1
TGCGCCAGCAGTGAGACTCGGACAGGGCGCACCGGGGAGCTGTTTTTT
CASSETRTGRTGELFF
>few|TRBJ1-2|TRBV5-1|-
TGCGCCAGCAGCTTGGTGGGGGGGTATGGCTACACCTTC
CASSLVGGYGYTF
>-|TRBJ1-6|TRBV30|TRBD1
TGTGCCTGGAGTGTACTCGGGGACAGGGGAGGGTCACCCCTCCACTTT
CAWSVLGDRGGSPLHF
>once|TRBJ2-3|TRBV20-1|-
TGCCAGGTTTCTAGCACAGATACGCAGTATTTT
CQVSSTDTQYF
>-|TRBJ2-7|TRBV27|-
TGTGCCAGCAGTCCAGGGTTATTACCCTACGAGCAGTACTTC
CASSPGLLPYEQYF